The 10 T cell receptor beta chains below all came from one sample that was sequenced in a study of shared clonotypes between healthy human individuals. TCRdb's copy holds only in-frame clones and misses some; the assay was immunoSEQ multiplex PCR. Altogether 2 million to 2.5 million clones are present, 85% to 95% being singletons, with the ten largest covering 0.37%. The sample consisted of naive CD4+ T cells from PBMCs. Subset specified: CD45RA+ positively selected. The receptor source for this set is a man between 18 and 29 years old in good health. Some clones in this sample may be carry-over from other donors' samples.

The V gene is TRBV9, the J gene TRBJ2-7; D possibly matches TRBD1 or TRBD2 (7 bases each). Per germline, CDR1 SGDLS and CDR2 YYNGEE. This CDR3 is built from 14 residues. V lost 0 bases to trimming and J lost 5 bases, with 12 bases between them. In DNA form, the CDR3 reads TGTGCCAGCAGCGTAGGAGCAGGGGGGGACGAGCAGTACTTC. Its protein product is CASSVGAGGDEQYF. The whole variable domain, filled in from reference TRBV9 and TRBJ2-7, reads DSGVTQTPKHLITATGQRVTLRCSPRSGDLSVYWYQQSLDQGLQFLIQYYNGEERAKGNILERFSAQQFPDLHSELNLSSLELGDSALYFCASSVGAGGDEQYFGPGTRLTVT.

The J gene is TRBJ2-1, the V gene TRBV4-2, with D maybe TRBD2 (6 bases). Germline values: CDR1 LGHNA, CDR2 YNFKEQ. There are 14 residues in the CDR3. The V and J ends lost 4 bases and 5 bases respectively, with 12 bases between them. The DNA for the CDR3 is TGTGCCAGCAGCCTCCGGGAGCGCAACAATGAGCAGTTCTTC. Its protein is CASSLRERNNEQFF.

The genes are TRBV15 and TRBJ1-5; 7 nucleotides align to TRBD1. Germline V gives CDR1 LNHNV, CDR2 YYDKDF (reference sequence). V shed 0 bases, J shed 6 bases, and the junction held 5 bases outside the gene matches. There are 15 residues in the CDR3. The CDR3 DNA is TGTGCCACCAGCAGAGATCTTCAGGGGGGTCAGCCCCAGCATTTT. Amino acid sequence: CATSRDLQGGQPQHF.

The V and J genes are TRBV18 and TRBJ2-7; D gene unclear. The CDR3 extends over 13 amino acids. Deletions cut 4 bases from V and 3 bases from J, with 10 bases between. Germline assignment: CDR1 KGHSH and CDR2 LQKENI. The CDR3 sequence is CASSRAGNYEQYF. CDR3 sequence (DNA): TGTGCCAGCTCACGTGCCGGAAACTACGAGCAGTACTTC.

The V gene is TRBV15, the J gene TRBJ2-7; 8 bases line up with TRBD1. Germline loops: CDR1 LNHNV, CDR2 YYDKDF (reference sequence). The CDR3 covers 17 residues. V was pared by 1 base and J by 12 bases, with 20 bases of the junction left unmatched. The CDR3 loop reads CATSRGSLVDRAPGGYF. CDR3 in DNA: TGTGCCACCAGCAGAGGGAGTCTCGTGGACAGGGCCCCTGGGGGGTACTTC.

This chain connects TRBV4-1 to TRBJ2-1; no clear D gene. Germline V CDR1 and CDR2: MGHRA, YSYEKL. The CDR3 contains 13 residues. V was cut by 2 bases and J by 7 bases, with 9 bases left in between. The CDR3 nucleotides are TGCGCCAGCAGCCAACTAGACGGGAATGAGCAGTTCTTC. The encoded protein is CASSQLDGNEQFF.

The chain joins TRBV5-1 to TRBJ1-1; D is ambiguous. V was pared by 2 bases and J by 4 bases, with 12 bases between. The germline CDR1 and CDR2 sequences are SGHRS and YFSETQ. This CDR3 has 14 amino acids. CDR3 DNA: TGCGCCAGCAGCTTTCCGGGGTCCAGCACTGAAGCTTTCTTT. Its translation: CASSFPGSSTEAFF.

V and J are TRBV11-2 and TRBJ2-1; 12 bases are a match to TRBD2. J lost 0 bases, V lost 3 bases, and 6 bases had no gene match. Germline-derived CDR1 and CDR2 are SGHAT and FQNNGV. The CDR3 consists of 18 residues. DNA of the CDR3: TGTGCCAGCAGCTTTTACCCTAGCGGGAGGGACTCCTACAATGAGCAGTTCTTC. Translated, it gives CASSFYPSGRDSYNEQFF.

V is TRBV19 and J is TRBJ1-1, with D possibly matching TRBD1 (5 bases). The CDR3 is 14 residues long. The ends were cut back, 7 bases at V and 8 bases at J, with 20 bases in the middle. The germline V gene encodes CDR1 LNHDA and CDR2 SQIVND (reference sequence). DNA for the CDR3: TGTGCCAGTACCTCGACTGGGACGGGCAACGAAGCTTTCTTT. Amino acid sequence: CASTSTGTGNEAFF.

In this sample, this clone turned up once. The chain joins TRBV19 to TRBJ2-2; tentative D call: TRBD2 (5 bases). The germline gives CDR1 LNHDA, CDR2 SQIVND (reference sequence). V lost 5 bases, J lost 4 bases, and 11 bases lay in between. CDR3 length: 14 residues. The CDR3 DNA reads TGTGCCAGTAGTCTGGGGAGATTCACCGGGGAGCTGTTTTTT. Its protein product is CASSLGRFTGELFF.